These 19 T cell receptor beta chains were all obtained from the same sample, sequenced in a study of blood T cells in healthy people across ages. The second PCR ran roughly 7 to 11 cycles with a sample-barcoded 5' primer and J-beta primers. Each CDR3 protein is one row after TCRdb ran MiXCR on the 5' RACE reads. Of around 1,000,000 distinct CDR3 sequences in the sample, about two fifths are singletons; the top ten hold over 10%. The sample comprised blood. These receptor sequences come from a man between 18 and 29 years old in good health.

The chain has TRBV5-6 and TRBJ2-5; tentatively, D is TRBD1 (6 bases). Germline assignment: CDR1 SGHDT and CDR2 YYEEEE. V lost 2 bases and J 11 bases, leaving 31 bases between the germline ends. This CDR3 is 18 amino acids long. The CDR3 sequence is CASSFGFRWGRGRGEQYF. The CDR3 DNA follows: TGTGCCAGCAGCTTTGGGTTTCGTTGGGGCAGGGGACGTGGAGAGCAGTACTTC.

The sample holds a few counts of this clonotype. J is TRBJ1-4 and V is TRBV4-2; maybe TRBD1 (5 bases). The CDR3 runs 15 residues. Trimming took off 4 bases at V and 3 bases at J, with 12 bases between the two ends. The germline gives CDR1 LGHNA, CDR2 YNFKEQ. For the CDR3, the DNA is TGTGCCAGCAGCCCCGGACACAACGCTAATGAAAAACTGTTTTTT. Its protein is CASSPGHNANEKLFF.

The V call is TRBV6-6, the J call TRBJ1-5; the D gene is possibly TRBD1 (5 bases). This CDR3 region has 14 residues. Germline assignment: CDR1 MNHNY and CDR2 SVGAGI (reference sequence). V was clipped by 10 bases and J by 4 bases, with 17 bases between them. CDR3 in amino acids: CATQTGLENQPQHF. The DNA for the CDR3 is TGTGCCACCCAAACAGGACTTGAGAATCAGCCCCAGCATTTT.

V and J are TRBV27 and TRBJ1-5; D unresolved. V was pared by 0 bases and J by 4 bases, with 10 bases between. This CDR3 has 15 residues. The V gene's germline CDR1 is MNHEY and CDR2 SMNVEV (reference sequence). The CDR3 protein is CASSLSFSFNQPQHF. As DNA, the CDR3 is TGTGCCAGCAGTTTATCATTCTCATTTAATCAGCCCCAGCATTTT.

This clonotype turned up a few times. This chain connects TRBV20-1 to TRBJ1-4; the D is unclear. There are 13 residues in the CDR3. The germline V gene has CDR1 DFQATT and CDR2 SNEGSKA (reference sequence). V lost 5 bases and J 4 bases, leaving 11 bases between the germline ends. The CDR3, as DNA: TGCAGTGCTCACCGGACCAATAATGAAAAACTGTTTTTT. Translated, it gives CSAHRTNNEKLFF.

This clonotype was counted between two and nine times. The J gene is TRBJ1-4, the V gene TRBV25-1, with no clear D. The CDR3 extends over 14 amino acids. V was trimmed by 2 bases and J by 8 bases, leaving 12 bases between them. Per the germline V gene, CDR1 is MGHDK and CDR2 is SYGVNS. CDR3 sequence reads: CASSEAVLGEKLFF. CDR3 nucleotide sequence: TGTGCCAGCAGTGAAGCCGTATTGGGCGAAAAACTGTTTTTT.

The V gene is TRBV2, the J gene TRBJ1-4; tentatively, D is TRBD1 (5 bases). The V and J ends lost 5 bases and 8 bases respectively, with 12 bases between them. The CDR3 length is 13 residues. CDR1 SNHLY and CDR2 FYNNEI come from the germline V gene. CDR3 DNA sequence: TGTGCCAGCAGTCTCGGACAACGGGAAAAACTGTTTTTT. It specifies CASSLGQREKLFF.

The V and J genes are TRBV10-2 and TRBJ1-2; 8 nucleotides line up with TRBD1. V gave up 6 bases and J gave up 1 base; unmatched junction bases: 13. The germline V gene encodes CDR1 WSHSY and CDR2 SAAADI. The CDR3 has 17 residues. In DNA form, the CDR3 reads TGCGCCAGCAGCTCGGTGGTCGCAGGGGGCTATAACTATGGCTACACCTTC. The encoded protein is CASSSVVAGGYNYGYTF.

This clonotype was seen a handful of times. The chain joins TRBV12-3 or TRBV12-4 to TRBJ1-5; weak D call: TRBD1 (6 bases). V was cut by 6 bases and J by 1 base, with 16 bases left in between. The CDR3 totals 16 residues. CDR3 protein: CASSPVGGHSNQPQHF. The CDR3 nucleotides are TGTGCCAGCAGCCCAGTTGGGGGGCACAGCAATCAGCCCCAGCATTTT.

The chain carries TRBV20-1 and TRBJ1-4, with D possibly TRBD1 on 6 matching bases. Germline values: CDR1 DFQATT, CDR2 SNEGSKA (reference sequence). The ends were cut back, 0 bases at V and 4 bases at J, with 15 bases in the middle. The CDR3 contains 16 residues. CDR3 sequence reads: CSAREGSGHLNEKLFF. The CDR3 DNA reads as TGCAGTGCTAGAGAAGGTTCGGGACACCTTAATGAAAAACTGTTTTTT.

This clonotype was found a few times. The chain is built from TRBV24-1 and TRBJ2-3, with 7 positions matching TRBD2. V shed 3 bases and J 1 base; nucleotides not matched to a gene: 3. CDR3 length equals 15 residues. Germline CDR1 reads KGHDR; CDR2 reads SFDVKD. The CDR3 nucleotides are TGTGCCACCAGTGATGGTCGGGGGGGCACAGATACGCAGTATTTT. It is translated as CATSDGRGGTDTQYF.

The V and J genes are TRBV5-1 and TRBJ1-4, with D maybe TRBD1 (5 bases). Germline CDR1 is SGHRS and CDR2 is YFSETQ. V was cut by 0 bases and J by 6 bases, with 9 bases left in between. The CDR3 covers 14 residues. CDR3 loop: CASSLDGAYEKLFF. The CDR3 DNA reads as TGCGCCAGCAGCTTGGACGGGGCCTATGAAAAACTGTTTTTT.

Only one count was recorded for this clonotype. The genes are TRBV11-2 and TRBJ2-1; 11 bases align to TRBD2. Germline loops: CDR1 SGHAT, CDR2 FQNNGV. Losses at the gene ends were 4 bases for V and 7 bases for J; bases not matched to a gene: 9. The CDR3 totals 16 residues. The CDR3 DNA follows: TGTGCCAGCAGCTCATTACTAGCGGGGGTCACGAATGAGCAGTTCTTC. This gives the protein CASSSLLAGVTNEQFF.

The chain has TRBV5-5 and TRBJ2-7; D might be TRBD2 (6 bases). There are 16 residues in the CDR3. Germline V gives CDR1 SGHKS, CDR2 YYEKEE (reference sequence). V was clipped by 0 bases and J by 1 base, with 14 bases between them. The CDR3 protein is CASSLGPWRGSYEQYF. The CDR3 DNA sequence: TGTGCCAGCAGCTTGGGCCCATGGAGGGGATCCTACGAGCAGTACTTC.

The chain has TRBV6-1 and TRBJ1-1, with D perhaps matching TRBD1 (6 bases). Germline assignment: CDR1 MNHNS and CDR2 SASEGT. V was shortened by 6 bases and J by 0 bases, with 11 bases between the two germline ends. The CDR3 covers 14 residues. The CDR3 sequence is CASRRDTMNTEAFF. The DNA for the CDR3 is TGTGCCAGCAGGAGGGACACCATGAACACTGAAGCTTTCTTT.

J is TRBJ1-5 and V is TRBV6-2 or TRBV6-3; 7 bases map to TRBD1. Germline V gene sequence: CDR1 MNHEY, CDR2 SVGEGT. Trimming took 7 bases from V and 3 from J; bases not matched to a gene: 6. CDR3 length: 14 amino acids. The CDR3 loop is CASISGGVNQPQHF. The CDR3, as DNA: TGTGCCAGCATCTCAGGGGGGGTCAATCAGCCCCAGCATTTT.

This clonotype was detected only a few times. The CDR3 DNA sequence: TGTGCCAGCAATTCTCCGACGGTGAACACTGAAGCTTTCTTT. Residues: CASNSPTVNTEAFF. The chain is built from TRBV12-3 or TRBV12-4 and TRBJ1-1; D gene uncertain. V dropped 7 bases and J dropped 0 bases, with 12 bases sitting between them. The CDR3 has 14 amino acids.

This clonotype was detected a few times. The V gene is TRBV2, the J gene TRBJ1-5, with no clear D. Trimming stripped 3 bases from V and 5 bases from J, with 11 bases between. Germline-derived CDR1 and CDR2 are SNHLY and FYNNEI. CDR3 length equals 14 residues. The CDR3 DNA is TGTGCCAGCAGTGATAGAAGAGGGCATCAGCCCCAGCATTTT. This sequence encodes CASSDRRGHQPQHF.

This clonotype was seen ten or more times. CDR3 nucleotides: TGCAGCGTTGGCATGCTTGATACGCAGTATTTT. Translated: CSVGMLDTQYF. This chain connects TRBV29-1 to TRBJ2-3; D ambiguous. The CDR3 consists of 11 residues. The V gene lost 4 bases and the J gene lost 6 bases, with 8 bases spanning the gap. Germline V gene sequence: CDR1 SQVTM, CDR2 ANQGSEA.